The 30 T cell receptor beta chains presented below share a single source sample, sequenced in a study of control samples from healthy donors and cancer patients (dated by TCRdb to 2019 to 2021). The protocol used for the library was the immunoSEQ multiplex PCR assay. The source is immuneACCESS, and TCRdb retained only in-frame sequences with V and J called. Part of the clones is not carried over; for the studies checked, unresolved V genes explain less than half of this, and the remainder is unexplained. The sample profile shows 150,000 to 200,000 clones; 80% to 90% of them were found once. Jointly, the top ten make up approximately 1.6% of the sample. What was sequenced was blood. The receptors stem from a man aged 18 to 30 in good health.

The chain is built from TRBV7-2 and TRBJ2-1; D uncertain. The V and J ends lost 5 bases and 0 bases respectively, with 11 bases between them. The CDR3 has 15 residues. The germline V gene encodes CDR1 SGHTA and CDR2 FQGNSA. The CDR3 nucleotides are TGTGCCAGCAGCCCCCAGACGAGCTCCTACAATGAGCAGTTCTTC. This encodes CASSPQTSSYNEQFF.

The V call is TRBV18, the J call TRBJ2-6; perhaps TRBD1 as D (6 bases). The germline V gene has CDR1 KGHSH and CDR2 LQKENI. This CDR3 contains 16 residues. Trimming shortened V by 4 bases and J by 0 bases, and 10 bases separated the two germline ends. The CDR3: CASSRDKISGANVLTF. The CDR3 DNA reads as TGTGCCAGCTCACGGGACAAAATCTCTGGGGCCAACGTCCTGACTTTC.

J is TRBJ1-6 and V is TRBV7-2; D is unclear. This CDR3 has 15 amino acids. Germline CDR1 reads SGHTA; CDR2 reads FQGNSA. The V and J ends lost 5 bases and 10 bases respectively, with 18 bases between them. The CDR3 nucleotides read TGTGCCAGCAGCCCGAGCGGATCCTCTGAATCACCCCTCCACTTT. Its protein product is CASSPSGSSESPLHF.

This clone has more than one count but fewer than ten. The gene calls are TRBV7-9 and TRBJ2-7; D ambiguous. There are 14 residues in the CDR3. Germline-derived CDR1 and CDR2 are SEHNR and FQNEAQ (reference sequence). The V end lost 5 bases, the J end lost 7 bases, and 18 bases lay between the germline ends. This CDR3 is CASSPGHRAGEQYF. As DNA, the CDR3 is TGTGCCAGCAGCCCGGGCCACCGGGCTGGAGAGCAGTACTTC.

This rearrangement joins TRBV4-3 to TRBJ1-1; D is undetermined. V lost 4 bases, J lost 3 bases, and 6 bases lay in between. CDR1 is LGHNA, CDR2 YSLEER, per germline. The CDR3 length is 12 residues. The CDR3 DNA follows: TGCGCCAGCAGCCCTTCTTACACTGAAGCTTTCTTT. Amino acids: CASSPSYTEAFF.

This chain uses TRBV19 with TRBJ1-4; possibly TRBD1 for D (5 bases). The germline V and J ends were trimmed by 4 bases and 8 bases, with 8 bases remaining between them. The CDR3 covers 12 residues. The V gene's germline CDR1 is LNHDA and CDR2 SQIVND (reference sequence). CDR3 protein: CASSRGGEKLFF. In DNA, the CDR3 is TGTGCCAGTAGTAGGGGCGGGGAAAAACTGTTTTTT.

The chain employs TRBV28 and TRBJ1-2; D perhaps matches TRBD1 (6 bases). Per germline, CDR1 MDHEN and CDR2 SYDVKM. There are 15 residues in the CDR3. V was clipped by 3 bases and J by 3 bases, with 14 bases between them. CDR3 sequence reads: CASSLVQGGYYGYTF. In DNA form, the CDR3 reads TGTGCCAGCAGTTTGGTACAGGGAGGCTACTATGGCTACACCTTC.

The CDR3 spells CASSQDRYSGIYNEQFF. The CDR3 nucleotides read TGCGCCAGCAGCCAAGATAGGTATAGCGGGATTTACAATGAGCAGTTCTTC. The chain links TRBV4-3 to TRBJ2-1; 8 bases map to TRBD2. The ends lost 0 bases at V and 4 bases at J; junction bases unmatched: 8. This CDR3 comprises 17 residues. Germline CDR1 is LGHNA and CDR2 is YSLEER.

The sample holds one count of this clone. The chain uses TRBV3-1 (or the pseudogene TRBV3-2) and TRBJ2-5; no reliable D call. CDR1 is LGHDT and CDR2 is YNNKEL in the germline V gene (reference sequence). V dropped 0 bases and J dropped 7 bases, with 6 bases sitting between them. CDR3 length equals 12 residues. The CDR3 reads CASSQDFGTQYF. The CDR3 DNA follows: TGTGCCAGCAGCCAAGATTTTGGGACCCAGTACTTC.

The J gene is TRBJ2-7, the V gene TRBV30, with TRBD1 matching 8 bases. The CDR3 covers 15 residues. V shed 0 bases, J shed 5 bases, and the junction held 9 bases outside the gene matches. The V gene's germline CDR1 is GTSNPN and CDR2 SVGIG (reference sequence). CDR3 nucleotides: TGTGCCTGGAGTGTACATCCCACAGGGGGAAACGAGCAGTACTTC. The encoded protein is CAWSVHPTGGNEQYF.

The chain employs TRBV19 and TRBJ1-5, with 7 bases lining up with TRBD1. The trim removed 5 bases at V and 2 bases at J, leaving 9 bases unmatched. The CDR3 has 16 residues. In germline, CDR1 is LNHDA, CDR2 SQIVND (reference sequence). In DNA, the CDR3 is TGTGCCAGTAGTCGCGCAGGGGGTGACGGCAATCAGCCCCAGCATTTT. Its protein is CASSRAGGDGNQPQHF.

The rearrangement joins TRBV19 to TRBJ2-1; 11 bases map to TRBD2. With V trimmed by 5 bases and J by 2 bases, 5 bases remained unmatched. Germline CDR1 is LNHDA and CDR2 is SQIVND (reference sequence). The CDR3 has 16 amino acids. The CDR3 region has the DNA TGTGCCAGTAGTCCCGTTAGCGGGGGGGCCTACAATGAGCAGTTCTTC. Translated: CASSPVSGGAYNEQFF.

This chain links TRBV7-9 with TRBJ1-4; weak D call: TRBD1 (5 bases). Per the germline V gene, CDR1 is SEHNR and CDR2 is FQNEAQ (reference sequence). Deletions cut 1 base from V and 4 bases from J, with 13 bases between. This CDR3 is built from 16 residues. For the CDR3, the DNA is TGTGCCAGCAGCTTAGTAGAGGGGCGGGATAATGAAAAACTGTTTTTT. Residues: CASSLVEGRDNEKLFF.

This rearrangement joins TRBV29-1 to TRBJ2-7; 8 bases are a match to TRBD1. This CDR3 region has 13 residues. J was trimmed by 0 bases and V by 8 bases; bases with no gene match: 6. Per germline, CDR1 SQVTM and CDR2 ANQGSEA. CDR3 sequence (DNA): TGCAGCACGCGACAGGGGCCCTCCTACGAGCAGTACTTC. Translating gives CSTRQGPSYEQYF.

V usage is TRBV30 and J usage is TRBJ1-2, with 8 nucleotides matching TRBD1. Germline V gives CDR1 GTSNPN, CDR2 SVGIG (reference sequence). The length of the CDR3 is 12 residues. Germline trimming cut 6 bases from V and 4 bases from J; bases unmatched to any gene: 4. This chain's CDR3 is CACGQGGYGYTF. DNA of the CDR3: TGTGCCTGTGGACAGGGAGGCTATGGCTACACCTTC.

The V gene is TRBV7-2, the J gene TRBJ2-7, with TRBD1 identical over 7 bases. The CDR3 runs 13 residues. The J segment lost 6 bases and the V segment lost 1 base, leaving 3 bases of the junction unmatched. Germline V lookup: CDR1 SGHTA, CDR2 FQGNSA. CDR3 DNA: TGTGCCAGCAGCTTAGACAGGGGTGGCGAGCAGTACTTC. Its protein product is CASSLDRGGEQYF.

This chain links TRBV5-5 with TRBJ2-3; TRBD1 matches 9 bases. Germline CDR1 reads SGHKS; CDR2 reads YYEKEE (reference sequence). The junction had 4 bases not matched to a gene; V was cut back by 3 bases and J by 2 bases. The CDR3 sequence is 15 residues long. The DNA of the CDR3 is TGTGCCAGCAGCTGGACAGGGGATAACACAGATACGCAGTATTTT. Its protein is CASSWTGDNTDTQYF.

DNA for the CDR3: TGTGCTAGTGGTTTGCGTCCAGGGGAGATTGGCTCCTACAATGAGCAGTTCTTC. Protein: CASGLRPGEIGSYNEQFF. The chain couples TRBV12-5 to TRBJ2-1; the D gene is possibly TRBD1 (6 bases). In germline, CDR1 is LGHNT, CDR2 FRNRAP. The CDR3 totals 18 residues. Trimming removed 2 bases from V and 0 bases from J, with 17 bases in between. Together with reference TRBV12-5 and TRBJ2-1, the CDR3 gives the full variable domain: DARVTQTPRHKVTEMGQEVTMRCQPILGHNTVFWYRQTMMQGLELLAYFRNRAPLDDSGMPKDRFSAEMPDATLATLKIQPSEPRDSAVYFCASGLRPGEIGSYNEQFFGPGTRLTVL.

This clone was recorded at least ten times. In the same sample, other DNA sequences code for this CDR3. This chain joins TRBV6-2 or TRBV6-3 and TRBJ2-7; D not certain. V lost 0 bases and J 9 bases, leaving 9 bases between the germline ends. Germline CDR1 and CDR2: MNHEY and SVGEGT. The CDR3 contains 12 residues. The CDR3 coding sequence is TGTGCCAGCAGTTACTCGACCAGAGGGCAGTACTTC. Residues: CASSYSTRGQYF.

The chain uses TRBV14 and TRBJ2-7; 8 nucleotides match TRBD2. V was clipped by 4 bases and J by 2 bases; unmatched bases: 7. This CDR3 is built from 15 residues. Germline V gene data show CDR1 as SGHDN and CDR2 as FVKESK. For the CDR3, the DNA is TGTGCCAGCAGCCTTTTGGCGGGGGGACCCTACGAGCAGTACTTC. Amino acids: CASSLLAGGPYEQYF.

This clone was detected once. The CDR3 spells CASRERVPPYEQYF. In DNA, the CDR3 is TGTGCCAGCAGAGAGCGGGTCCCGCCCTACGAGCAGTACTTC. This chain connects TRBV27 to TRBJ2-7; D may be TRBD2 (6 bases). The CDR3 is 14 residues long. V lost 6 bases, J lost 2 bases, and 14 bases lay in between. Germline V gene lookup returns CDR1 MNHEY and CDR2 SMNVEV (reference sequence).

This chain uses TRBV30 with TRBJ1-2; D remains ambiguous. V was cut by 0 bases and J by 6 bases, with 8 bases left in between. The CDR3 covers 12 residues. Germline values: CDR1 GTSNPN, CDR2 SVGIG (reference sequence). CDR3 sequence reads: CAWSVRGHGYTF. As DNA, the CDR3 is TGTGCCTGGAGTGTCCGGGGTCATGGCTACACCTTC.

This clone was recorded once. The genes are TRBV4-1 and TRBJ2-7; TRBD2 is a possible D gene (5 bases). Germline CDR1 MGHRA, CDR2 YSYEKL. Trimming cost V 4 bases and J 4 bases, with 20 bases left between them. This CDR3 has 16 residues. The CDR3 spells CASSRIPGGRLYEQYF. As DNA, the CDR3 is TGCGCCAGCAGCCGAATCCCAGGAGGTCGGTTATACGAGCAGTACTTC.

The gene calls are TRBV5-4 and TRBJ2-3; 10 bases agree with TRBD1. Germline V gene data show CDR1 as SGHNT and CDR2 as YYREEE (reference sequence). The J segment lost 4 bases and the V segment lost 3 bases, leaving 5 bases of the junction unmatched. This CDR3 contains 15 residues. CDR3 in DNA: TGTGCCAGCAGCTCGACAGGGGGCGCCCCAGATACGCAGTATTTT. Translated: CASSSTGGAPDTQYF. The whole variable domain, filled in from reference TRBV5-4 and TRBJ2-3, reads ETGVTQSPTHLIKTRGQQVTLRCSSQSGHNTVSWYQQALGQGPQFIFQYYREEENGRGNFPPRFSGLQFPNYSSELNVNALELDDSALYLCASSSTGGAPDTQYFGPGTRLTVL.

V and J are TRBV11-1 and TRBJ1-1, with D hard to call. V lost 1 base and J 0 bases, leaving 12 bases between the germline ends. The CDR3 has 16 amino acids. Looked up from germline, CDR1 is SGHAT and CDR2 is FQDESV (reference sequence). CDR3 bases: TGTGCCAGCAGCTTAGAGGGTGGGGAGCTGAACACTGAAGCTTTCTTT. It is translated as CASSLEGGELNTEAFF.

This sequence joins TRBV6-5 and TRBJ2-1; 11 bases are shared with TRBD2. J was trimmed by 5 bases and V by 10 bases; bases with no gene match: 10. The CDR3 spans 15 residues. Germline V gene sequence: CDR1 MNHEY, CDR2 SVGAGI. The chain's CDR3 is CATGTGTSGNNEQFF. CDR3 bases: TGTGCCACGGGTACCGGGACTAGCGGAAACAATGAGCAGTTCTTC.

The chain uses TRBV10-2 and TRBJ1-6, with 9 bases fitting TRBD1. CDR1 WSHSY and CDR2 SAAADI come from the germline V gene. This CDR3 is built from 15 residues. Germline trimming cut 6 bases from V and 0 bases from J; bases unmatched to any gene: 0. The CDR3 protein is CASRTGGSYNSPLHF. The CDR3 DNA sequence: TGCGCCAGCAGGACAGGGGGCTCCTATAATTCACCCCTCCACTTT.

In regard to this clone: One end of the junction does not line up with germline, which may come from a read error. This chain's CDR3 is CSVEDLGTGESFF. CDR3 DNA sequence: TGCAGCGTTGAAGATCTAGGGACAGGTGAATCTTTCTTT. V gene TRBV29-1 combines with J gene TRBJ1-1, with TRBD1 matching over 8 bases. The CDR3 length is 13 residues. CDR1 SQVTM and CDR2 ANQGSEA come from the germline V gene.

The rearrangement links TRBV12-3 or TRBV12-4 to TRBJ1-2; no clear D gene. The V end was cut by 3 bases, the J end by 5 bases, with 10 bases between. The CDR3 covers 13 residues. The CDR3 nucleotides read TGTGCCAGCAGTTTCTCGGACGGATATGGCTACACCTTC. Amino acids: CASSFSDGYGYTF.

This sequence joins TRBV5-1 and TRBJ1-5; D remains ambiguous. This CDR3 comprises 13 residues. Germline loops: CDR1 SGHRS, CDR2 YFSETQ. The germline V and J ends were trimmed by 4 bases and 0 bases, with 5 bases remaining between them. The CDR3 nucleotides read TGCGCCAGCAGCCCCTCTAGCAATCAGCCCCAGCATTTT. It specifies CASSPSSNQPQHF. The whole variable domain, remainder taken from reference TRBV5-1 and TRBJ1-5, is KAGVTQTPRYLIKTRGQQVTLSCSPISGHRSVSWYQQTPGQGLQFLFEYFSETQRNKGNFPGRFSGRQFSNSRSEMNVSTLELGDSALYLCASSPSSNQPQHFGDGTRLSIL.